The 24 T cell receptor beta chains presented below share a single source sample, sequenced in a study of vaccination effects on CD4 cells after COVID-19. Measured with immunoSEQ multiplex PCR; TCRdb has only the in-frame clones, and not every one. The repertoire consists of 15,000 or so clones, with 80% occurring once and the leading ten covering around a sixth. Viral peptide pools were used in the ViraFEST assay to expand antigen-specific CD4+ T cells, and sequencing came afterward. After roughly ten days in culture, the CD4+ T cells were isolated. This person's SARS-CoV-2 infection, confirmed by PCR, occurred between March and December 2020. Everyone in the study got two shots of either the BNT162b2 or mRNA-1273 vaccine. These TCRs are of unknown antigen specificity. The material was CD4+ T cells from PBMCs cultured with SARS-CoV-2 spike peptides, obtained after COVID-19 vaccination. The receptors were sampled from a human donor who had a prior SARS-CoV-2 infection.

This chain links TRBV29-1 with TRBJ2-3, with 9 bases lining up with TRBD1. J lost 4 bases, V lost 8 bases, and 4 bases had no gene match. There are 12 residues in the CDR3. Germline-derived CDR1 and CDR2 are SQVTM and ANQGSEA. CDR3 bases: TGCAGCTTTACAGGGGGCCCAGATACGCAGTATTTT. This translates into CSFTGGPDTQYF.

This chain links TRBV4-3 with TRBJ1-4, with D possibly matching TRBD1 (5 bases). Germline lookup yields CDR1 LGHNA and CDR2 YSLEER. The V end was cut by 0 bases, the J end by 4 bases, with 12 bases between. The CDR3 length is 16 residues. Written as DNA, the CDR3 is TGCGCCAGCAGCCAAGATCCTGCAGGGAATAATGAAAAACTGTTTTTT. It translates to CASSQDPAGNNEKLFF.

The chain couples TRBV5-1 to TRBJ2-2; TRBD1 aligns across 8 bases. This CDR3 spans 15 amino acids. The V gene's germline CDR1 is SGHRS and CDR2 YFSETQ. Unmatched junction bases numbered 6, after V lost 2 bases and J lost 6 bases. CDR3 residues: CASSFDRGQAGELFF. In DNA, the CDR3 is TGCGCCAGCAGCTTCGACAGGGGACAGGCCGGGGAGCTGTTTTTT.

The chain joins TRBV2 to TRBJ1-2, with a possible D match to TRBD1 (5 bases). Trimming removed 1 base at V and 9 bases at J, with 9 bases between. The germline V gene has CDR1 SNHLY and CDR2 FYNNEI. The CDR3 length is 12 residues. CDR3 nucleotides: TGTGCCAGCAGTGAAGGCAGGGTGAGCTACACCTTC. It specifies CASSEGRVSYTF.

The chain links TRBV5-1 to TRBJ1-1; D is perhaps TRBD1 (6 bases). The CDR3 runs 13 residues. CDR1 and CDR2 from the germline V gene are SGHRS and YFSETQ. The V gene lost 2 bases and the J gene lost 6 bases, with 11 bases spanning the gap. The CDR3 DNA reads TGCGCCAGCAGCTTCGGACAGAGCGCTGAAGCTTTCTTT. Translated, it gives CASSFGQSAEAFF.

The chain is built from TRBV11-3 and TRBJ1-4; the D is unclear. Germline CDR1 SGHNT, CDR2 YENEEA. V lost 0 bases to trimming and J lost 8 bases, with 16 bases between them. The CDR3 consists of 16 residues. CDR3 loop: CASSLDRPGPGEKLFF. CDR3 bases: TGTGCCAGCAGCTTAGACCGCCCGGGTCCTGGGGAAAAACTGTTTTTT.

The chain recombines TRBV5-8 with TRBJ2-5; D gene uncertain. Germline CDR1 reads SGHTS; CDR2 reads YDEGEE. CDR3 length: 12 residues. V dropped 4 bases and J dropped 5 bases, with 9 bases sitting between them. CDR3 protein: CASSITSETQYF. Written as DNA, the CDR3 is TGTGCCAGCAGCATTACGTCGGAGACCCAGTACTTC.

The chain combines TRBV7-3 with TRBJ2-3; D gene uncertain. Germline V gives CDR1 SGHTA, CDR2 FQGTGA. The CDR3 loop spans 12 amino acids. V gave up 5 bases and J gave up 3 bases, with 6 bases separating them. In DNA, the CDR3 is TGTGCCAGCAGCACTCGGACAGATACGCAGTATTTT. This sequence encodes CASSTRTDTQYF.

This clone was detected a few times. This rearrangement joins TRBV5-6 to TRBJ2-2; D gene unclear. CDR3 length: 14 amino acids. Germline V gene lookup returns CDR1 SGHDT and CDR2 YYEEEE. V lost 0 bases and J 3 bases, leaving 6 bases between the germline ends. CDR3 coding DNA: TGTGCCAGCAGCTTGGCCCCCGACACCGGGGAGCTGTTTTTT. Translated, it gives CASSLAPDTGELFF.

This clone has just a few counts. The J gene is TRBJ1-6, the V gene TRBV7-2; 7 positions match TRBD1. CDR1 SGHTA and CDR2 FQGNSA come from the germline V gene. The CDR3 covers 14 residues. With 5 bases clipped from V and 11 bases from J, the junction kept 9 bases outside the gene matches. CDR3: CASSRGGQGAPLHF. CDR3 DNA: TGTGCCAGCAGCCGCGGGGGGCAGGGGGCACCCCTCCACTTT.

The chain couples TRBV6-5 to TRBJ1-1; D is unresolved. CDR3 length: 11 residues. Germline values: CDR1 MNHEY, CDR2 SVGAGI. V dropped 7 bases and J dropped 6 bases, with 9 bases sitting between them. In nucleotides, the CDR3 is TGTGCCAGCAAAGGGTTCGCTGAAGCTTTCTTT. The encoded protein is CASKGFAEAFF.

This clone was observed a single time. The CDR3 loop reads CASIEPNTGELFF. In DNA, the CDR3 is TGTGCCAGCATCGAGCCGAACACCGGGGAGCTGTTTTTT. This sequence joins TRBV27 and TRBJ2-2; no firm D call. The V end lost 7 bases, the J end lost 0 bases, and 6 bases lay between the germline ends. The CDR3 extends over 13 amino acids. Germline values: CDR1 MNHEY, CDR2 SMNVEV (reference sequence).

CDR3 loop: CASHGDRSNTEAFF. Written as DNA, the CDR3 is TGTGCCAGCCACGGGGACCGCTCGAACACTGAAGCTTTCTTT. The chain uses TRBV18 and TRBJ1-1; D is possibly TRBD1 (5 bases). The CDR3 is made up of 14 amino acids. The germline CDR1 and CDR2 sequences are KGHSH and LQKENI. V lost 8 bases, J lost 1 base, and 14 bases lay in between.

The V call is TRBV6-5, the J call TRBJ1-4; D unclear. Trimming removed 6 bases from V and 5 bases from J, with 13 bases in between. CDR1 and CDR2 from the germline V gene are MNHEY and SVGAGI. This CDR3 comprises 14 residues. The chain's CDR3 is CASSPDGWNEKLFF. The CDR3 DNA follows: TGTGCCAGCAGCCCGGACGGATGGAATGAAAAACTGTTTTTT.

V is TRBV11-3 and J is TRBJ1-2; D ambiguous. Trimming removed 5 bases from V and 8 bases from J, with 27 bases in between. The CDR3 has 17 amino acids. Per the germline V gene, CDR1 is SGHNT and CDR2 is YENEEA. As DNA, the CDR3 is TGTGCCAGCAGCAGAACCGGGTTCAATCAAAGGGCATTAGGCTACACCTTC. It is translated as CASSRTGFNQRALGYTF. Together with reference TRBV11-3 and TRBJ1-2, the CDR3 gives the full variable domain: EAGVVQSPRYKIIEKKQPVAFWCNPISGHNTLYWYLQNLGQGPELLIRYENEEAVDDSQLPKDRFSAERLKGVDSTLKIQPAELGDSAVYLCASSRTGFNQRALGYTFGSGTRLTVV.

The chain employs TRBV14 and TRBJ2-7; 7 nucleotides line up with TRBD1. J was trimmed by 3 bases and V by 4 bases; bases with no gene match: 9. The CDR3 consists of 15 residues. Germline values: CDR1 SGHDN, CDR2 FVKESK. The CDR3 DNA reads TGTGCCAGCAGCCCATTGGAAGGGGGCCACTACGAGCAGTACTTC. Encoded protein: CASSPLEGGHYEQYF.

The gene calls are TRBV5-4 and TRBJ2-7; D is possibly TRBD2 (5 bases). There are 14 residues in the CDR3. V gave up 3 bases and J gave up 7 bases, with 17 bases separating them. The germline V gene encodes CDR1 SGHNT and CDR2 YYREEE (reference sequence). CDR3: CASSSLATPREQYF. The CDR3 DNA reads as TGTGCCAGCAGCTCGCTAGCTACTCCCAGGGAGCAGTACTTC.

The chain recombines TRBV18 with TRBJ2-7, with 7 bases aligning to TRBD2. Germline assignment: CDR1 KGHSH and CDR2 LQKENI. This CDR3 has 14 residues. V trimming: 6 bases; J trimming: 6 bases; junction bases outside the gene matches: 11. The CDR3 DNA is TGTGCCAGCTCCTATACTAGGCTAGCGGTCGAGCAGTACTTC. Its protein product is CASSYTRLAVEQYF.

The rearrangement uses TRBV19 and TRBJ2-5; no clear D. The V end was cut by 3 bases, the J end by 3 bases, with 5 bases between. Germline V lookup: CDR1 LNHDA, CDR2 SQIVND (reference sequence). This CDR3 has 12 residues. CDR3 protein: CASSIPKETQYF. As DNA, the CDR3 is TGTGCCAGTAGTATTCCGAAAGAGACCCAGTACTTC.

A single count supports this clone. The chain carries TRBV2 and TRBJ2-2; TRBD1 aligns across 10 bases. CDR1 SNHLY and CDR2 FYNNEI come from the germline V gene. This CDR3 has 16 amino acids. Trimming took 6 bases from V and 4 from J; bases not matched to a gene: 8. DNA for the CDR3: TGTGCCAGCAGGGAGACAGGGGGCGCGTTCACCGGGGAGCTGTTTTTT. This translates into CASRETGGAFTGELFF. Filled out from reference TRBV2 and TRBJ2-2, the complete variable domain reads EPEVTQTPSHQVTQMGQEVILRCVPISNHLYFYWYRQILGQKVEFLVSFYNNEISEKSEIFDDQFSVERPDGSNFTLKIRSTKLEDSAMYFCASRETGGAFTGELFFGEGSRLTVL.

This chain uses TRBV5-8 with TRBJ1-3; 7 positions agree with TRBD1. Germline lookup yields CDR1 SGHTS and CDR2 YDEGEE. The CDR3 totals 14 residues. Trimming cost V 4 bases and J 9 bases; bases outside gene matches: 10. The CDR3 region is CASSAGTVVSTIYF. The CDR3 DNA reads as TGTGCCAGCAGCGCCGGGACAGTAGTTTCCACCATATATTTT.

This sequence joins TRBV7-3 and TRBJ2-5; 9 bases are shared with TRBD1. The CDR3 is 15 amino acids. Trimming removed 4 bases from V and 6 bases from J; junction bases left unmatched: 9. The V gene's germline CDR1 is SGHTA and CDR2 FQGTGA. Here the CDR3 DNA reads TGTGCCAGCAGCTCAACCGGGACAGGGTTGCAGACCCAGTACTTC. Protein sequence: CASSSTGTGLQTQYF.

CDR3 sequence: CASSTVPKGSNGYTF. In nucleotides, the CDR3 is TGCGCCAGCAGCACCGTACCTAAGGGATCGAATGGCTACACCTTC. The chain uses TRBV5-1 and TRBJ1-2; the D is unclear. The germline V gene has CDR1 SGHRS and CDR2 YFSETQ. The length of the CDR3 is 15 residues. V was pared by 4 bases and J by 6 bases, with 19 bases between.

The chain recombines TRBV7-8 with TRBJ2-5; D call uncertain. The CDR3 loop spans 15 amino acids. Trimming pared 2 bases from V and 5 bases from J, leaving 15 bases between. Germline V gene sequence: CDR1 SGHVS, CDR2 FQNEAQ. The CDR3 coding sequence is TGTGCCAGCAGCTTAAACACGTACCAATCTGAGACCCAGTACTTC. Its protein is CASSLNTYQSETQYF.